This is a list of T cell receptor beta chains from one sample in a study of OX40 agonist ivuxolimab in advanced cancers. The table came from immunoSEQ multiplex PCR; TCRdb's copy has only in-frame clones and leaves some out. The table has 80,000 to 100,000 clones, 87% seen once. The source was CD4+ or CD8+ T cells sorted from blood, collected in a trial of the OX40 agonist ivuxolimab. The receptors shown here come from an adult with an advanced solid tumor such as melanoma, head and neck, liver or kidney cancer. The CDR3 runs from the conserved cysteine through the conserved F or W. The order of the fields is CDR3 protein, CDR3 DNA, J gene, D gene, V gene, clone size, CDR3 length. D genes are given only for firm matches. Size tells how often a clone was seen (once, few, many) or the class of an expanded clone, and some rows leave it out.

CDR3aa: CASSFRQGGTGELFF
CDR3nt: TGTGCCAGCAGCTTCCGACAGGGAGGGACCGGGGAGCTGTTTTTT
j_gene: TRBJ2-2
d_gene: NA
v_gene: TRBV5-4
abundance: NA
len: 15

CDR3aa: CASSIGNNEQFF
CDR3nt: TGTGCCAGTAGTATTGGGAACAATGAGCAGTTCTTC
j_gene: TRBJ2-1
d_gene: NA
v_gene: TRBV19
abundance: NA
len: 12

CDR3aa: CASSLDRSWGYTF
CDR3nt: TGTGCCAGCAGCTTAGACCGATCATGGGGCTACACCTTC
j_gene: TRBJ1-2
d_gene: NA
v_gene: TRBV11-2
abundance: NA
len: 13

CDR3aa: CASSMLDQPQHF
CDR3nt: TGTGCCAGCAGTATGCTAGATCAGCCCCAGCATTTT
j_gene: TRBJ1-5
d_gene: NA
v_gene: TRBV6-1
abundance: NA
len: 12

CDR3aa: CSGRKRGRVETQYF
CDR3nt: TGCAGCGGCAGGAAGAGGGGGCGAGTAGAGACCCAGTACTTC
j_gene: TRBJ2-5
d_gene: TRBD1
v_gene: TRBV29-1
abundance: NA
len: 14

CDR3aa: CSVGGGSYEQYF
CDR3nt: TGCAGCGTTGGGGGCGGCAGCTACGAGCAGTACTTC
j_gene: TRBJ2-7
d_gene: NA
v_gene: TRBV29-1
abundance: NA
len: 12

CDR3aa: CASRSSYNEQFF
CDR3nt: TGTGCCAGTAGGAGCTCCTACAATGAGCAGTTCTTC
j_gene: TRBJ2-1
d_gene: NA
v_gene: TRBV19
abundance: NA
len: 12

CDR3aa: CASSLGREWVYGYTF
CDR3nt: TGCGCCAGCAGCTTGGGAAGGGAGTGGGTCTATGGCTACACCTTC
j_gene: TRBJ1-2
d_gene: NA
v_gene: TRBV5-1
abundance: NA
len: 15

CDR3aa: CASSPQDSGIQYF
CDR3nt: TGTGCCAGCAGCCCCCAGGACAGCGGCATTCAGTACTTC
j_gene: TRBJ2-4
d_gene: NA
v_gene: TRBV14
abundance: NA
len: 13

CDR3aa: CASSLQGSKLNTEAFF
CDR3nt: TGTGCCAGCAGCCTACAGGGTTCGAAATTAAACACTGAAGCTTTCTTT
j_gene: TRBJ1-1
d_gene: NA
v_gene: TRBV14
abundance: NA
len: 16

CDR3aa: CASSFMGQGDSPLHF
CDR3nt: TGTGCCAGCAGCTTTATGGGTCAGGGGGATTCACCCCTCCACTTT
j_gene: TRBJ1-6
d_gene: TRBD1
v_gene: TRBV7-2
abundance: NA
len: 15

CDR3aa: CASSQGASGASYEQYF
CDR3nt: TGCGCCAGCAGCCAAGGGGCTAGTGGGGCCTCCTACGAGCAGTACTTC
j_gene: TRBJ2-7
d_gene: NA
v_gene: TRBV4-1
abundance: NA
len: 16

CDR3aa: CASSEPPPAIEAFF
CDR3nt: TGTGCCAGTAGTGAGCCCCCCCCGGCGATTGAAGCTTTCTTT
j_gene: TRBJ1-1
d_gene: NA
v_gene: TRBV19
abundance: few
len: 14

CDR3aa: CASSLTGSTSGANVLTF
CDR3nt: TGCGCCAGCAGCTTAACAGGGTCCACGTCTGGGGCCAACGTCCTGACTTTC
j_gene: TRBJ2-6
d_gene: NA
v_gene: TRBV5-1
abundance: NA
len: 17

CDR3aa: CASNQGQGDYGYTF
CDR3nt: TGTGCCAGCAACCAGGGACAGGGGGACTATGGCTACACCTTC
j_gene: TRBJ1-2
d_gene: TRBD1
v_gene: TRBV6-1
abundance: NA
len: 14

CDR3aa: CASSLAEAGTDTQYF
CDR3nt: TGCGCCAGCAGCTTGGCCGAAGCGGGTACAGATACGCAGTATTTT
j_gene: TRBJ2-3
d_gene: NA
v_gene: TRBV5-1
abundance: NA
len: 15

CDR3aa: CASSQPTGGDTQYF
CDR3nt: TGTGCCAGCAGCCAACCGACAGGTGGAGATACGCAGTATTTT
j_gene: TRBJ2-3
d_gene: NA
v_gene: TRBV5-8
abundance: few
len: 14

CDR3aa: CASYPFWPQGGSGANVLTF
CDR3nt: TGTGCCAGCTACCCGTTTTGGCCTCAGGGGGGCTCTGGGGCCAACGTCCTGACTTTC
j_gene: TRBJ2-6
d_gene: NA
v_gene: TRBV11-1
abundance: once
len: 19

CDR3aa: CASSPPGPTSGELFF
CDR3nt: TGTGCCAGCTCCCCCCCGGGACCTACCTCCGGGGAGCTGTTTTTT
j_gene: TRBJ2-2
d_gene: NA
v_gene: TRBV5-4
abundance: NA
len: 15

CDR3aa: CASSLGLLADTQYF
CDR3nt: TGTGCCAGCAGCTTAGGACTTCTCGCAGATACGCAGTATTTT
j_gene: TRBJ2-3
d_gene: NA
v_gene: TRBV7-2
abundance: NA
len: 14

CDR3aa: CASSLSMNTEAFF
CDR3nt: TGCGCCAGCAGCTTGTCGATGAACACTGAAGCTTTCTTT
j_gene: TRBJ1-1
d_gene: NA
v_gene: TRBV5-1
abundance: few
len: 13

CDR3aa: CASSPQGLSGANVLTF
CDR3nt: TGCGCCAGCAGCCCACAGGGCCTCTCTGGGGCCAACGTCCTGACTTTC
j_gene: TRBJ2-6
d_gene: NA
v_gene: TRBV5-1
abundance: NA
len: 16